These T cell receptor beta chains were read from a single sample in a study of blood T cell repertoires in COVID-19. Sequencing used immunoSEQ multiplex PCR; TCRdb keeps in-frame clones, though not all of them. The table lists around 81,000 clones, approximately 80% of them singletons. The sequenced material came from peripheral blood. These TCRs come from a man older than 75 with acute or convalescent COVID-19. Each CDR3 is given without its conserved first and last residue.

TRBV29-1,TRBJ1-2,SSTTGAGNYGYT
TRBV10-2,TRBJ2-5,ASRLAGNPETQY
TRBV10-1,TRBJ2-7,ASSEQGRNEQY
TRBV9,TRBJ1-5,ASSVYGEGNQPQH
TRBV11-3,TRBJ2-2,ASSPLAGGGSGELF
TRBV15,TRBJ1-5,ATSRADRGSGNQPQH
TRBV5-6,TRBJ2-3,ASSLASQMTQY
TRBV21-1,TRBJ1-2,ASSSVFYGYT
TRBV28,TRBJ1-2,ASSDRAPIKNGYT
TRBV7-9,TRBJ1-5,ASSPPDRSQPQH
TRBV27,TRBJ1-1,ASSSPGGRRVPEAF
TRBV10-3,TRBJ1-5,AISVGGRNQPQH
TRBV28,TRBJ1-5,ASSSSGVNQPQH
TRBV28,TRBJ1-2,ASSTPGGTGRHGYT
TRBV28,TRBJ1-1,ASSLTSEAF
TRBV28,TRBJ2-5,ASSSGQAQETQY
TRBV7-9,TRBJ2-7,ASRRDRGAYEQY
TRBV18,TRBJ2-5,ASSPGEETQY
TRBV30,TRBJ1-3,AWGTGVSGNTIY
TRBV21-1,TRBJ1-2,ASRIVGQSSPTSYGYT
TRBV30,TRBJ2-7,ALSTGADEQY
TRBV7-9,TRBJ1-4,ASSFEERNEKLF
TRBV7-8,TRBJ2-3,ASSLRTSGDTDTQY
TRBV27,TRBJ2-3,ASSLSRGLAGGPTDTQY
TRBV28,TRBJ2-7,ASSSGLGRNSYEQY
TRBV25-1,TRBJ2-5,ASSEGAGGRTWETQY
TRBV7-9,TRBJ2-2,ASDIRDYSTNTGELF
TRBV5-6,TRBJ1-2,ASTPQTGYYGYT
TRBV7-3,TRBJ2-7,ASSLGRYYEQY
TRBV7-8,TRBJ1-6,ASSLAAGGTNSPLH
TRBV4-1,TRBJ1-5,ASSQVPGLGGNQPQH
TRBV28,TRBJ1-6,ASRSGQGVSPLH
TRBV4-3,TRBJ1-3,ASSYDWSGNTIY
TRBV28,TRBJ2-7,ASRPTGTSGSFSPYEQY
TRBV6-2/TRBV6-3,TRBJ2-3,ASSYIAGEPGTQY
TRBV6-2/TRBV6-3,TRBJ2-1,ASSTRKAGSYNEQF
TRBV7-6,TRBJ1-6,ASSLAPGGRGRHSPLH
TRBV18,TRBJ1-2,ASSPGRGGNGYT
TRBV4-1,TRBJ1-2,ASSQGHRSYGYT
TRBV5-4,TRBJ2-1,ASSLLQGGSYNEQF
TRBV6-5,TRBJ2-5,ASNQGLAGRKTQY
TRBV7-8,TRBJ1-1,ASSSGSSSRAF
TRBV6-5,TRBJ1-6,ASSYGGAGVSPLH
TRBV5-5,TRBJ1-3,ASSSRQDSGNTIY
TRBV7-2,TRBJ1-4,ASSFDGANEKLF
TRBV19,TRBJ2-3,ASSPRTSGTIGDTQY
TRBV4-1,TRBJ1-2,ASSQATTNYGYT
TRBV6-5,TRBJ1-2,ASSTGGKGYGYT
TRBV6-2/TRBV6-3,TRBJ1-5,ASSWRSSYSNQPQH
TRBV10-3,TRBJ1-1,AISESNRGGTEAF